The rows below give T cell receptor beta chains drawn from one sample of a study of technical replicates of blood from a few donors. The repertoire was sequenced with immunoSEQ multiplex PCR; TCRdb's copy has only in-frame clones and lacks some. The data hold just over 95,000 clones, with 85% to 95% observed a single time. The sample comprised T cells isolated from PBMCs. These receptors all stem from a human donor in good health. CDR3s include the opening cysteine and the closing phenylalanine or tryptophan. The order of the fields is V gene, CDR3 protein.

TRBV7-2 CASSLAHSGEQYF
TRBV7-2 CASSPLAGVFNEQFF
TRBV7-2 CASSPVGGATYNEQFF
TRBV7-9 CASSFNRDSKLFF
TRBV11-2 CASSSNRAEETQYF
TRBV7-9 CASSLNPGMNTEAFF
TRBV5-4 CASSPGGSPNEKLFF
TRBV6-4 CASSEWGAFTDTQYF
TRBV7-3 CASSTSDGLEAFF
TRBV2 CASSLQGATSNQPQHF
TRBV6-5 CASAGRQGLNTEAFF
TRBV7-2 CASSRTGDLYEQYF
TRBV18 CASSPREQGNTGELFF
TRBV4-1 CASSQGWTSGRYLTYEQYF
TRBV9 CASSPEIGVASQETQYF
TRBV6-1 CASSESWEGGNQPQHF
TRBV29-1 CSADTGTGTDTQYF
TRBV4-2 CASSHLTNRDRNTGELFF
TRBV6-6 CASSILSRAGELFF
TRBV28 CASSSPAQGSPYEQYF
TRBV6-5 CASTATESYEQYF
TRBV5-6 CASSVFGQPQHF
TRBV5-4 CASSLDRGGISTDTQYF
TRBV7-9 CASSQRQAYGYTF
TRBV29-1 CSVLETGDGEQYF
TRBV6-6 CASSYSPAGEDNEQFF
TRBV19 CASSRAGAPQETQYF
TRBV5-5 CASSSQQGNTGELFF
TRBV5-1 CASSLLAGVDEQYF
TRBV6-4 CASSDSALGLASDEQFF
TRBV10-3 CAISSGTSGSGFYEQYF
TRBV7-8 CASSLAQGYGYTF
TRBV7-3 CASSLTGDGTGELFF
TRBV7-2 CASSLEDRWETQYF
TRBV5-5 CASSSAGTSGKRHYEQYF
TRBV27 CASSLSAGDEQFF
TRBV7-9 CASSTAENIQYF
TRBV7-3 CASSLTSGRTDTQYF
TRBV4-2 CASSQGAFVGGPGNNEQFF
TRBV27 CASSFGLAGLSYNEQFF
TRBV19 CASSTTTGTDLTDTQYF
TRBV19 CASSPAYGRERNEQFF
TRBV19 CASRLAGANTGELFF
TRBV28 CASSPGQNYGYTF
TRBV2 CAALAPPEQFF
TRBV4-1 CASSQDTRLYGYTF
TRBV27 CASRRLAGLVNNEQFF
TRBV9 CASSLRAHGTDTQYF
TRBV19 CASSTGTGGFGEKLFF
TRBV19 CASSNSGGTEQFF
TRBV7-6 CASSFVGGPSYEQYF
TRBV5-6 CASSLAFPGAEAFF
TRBV10-1 CASTGTGATDTQYF
TRBV6-1 CASSANYEQYF
TRBV2 CASSEYRYSSNEQFF